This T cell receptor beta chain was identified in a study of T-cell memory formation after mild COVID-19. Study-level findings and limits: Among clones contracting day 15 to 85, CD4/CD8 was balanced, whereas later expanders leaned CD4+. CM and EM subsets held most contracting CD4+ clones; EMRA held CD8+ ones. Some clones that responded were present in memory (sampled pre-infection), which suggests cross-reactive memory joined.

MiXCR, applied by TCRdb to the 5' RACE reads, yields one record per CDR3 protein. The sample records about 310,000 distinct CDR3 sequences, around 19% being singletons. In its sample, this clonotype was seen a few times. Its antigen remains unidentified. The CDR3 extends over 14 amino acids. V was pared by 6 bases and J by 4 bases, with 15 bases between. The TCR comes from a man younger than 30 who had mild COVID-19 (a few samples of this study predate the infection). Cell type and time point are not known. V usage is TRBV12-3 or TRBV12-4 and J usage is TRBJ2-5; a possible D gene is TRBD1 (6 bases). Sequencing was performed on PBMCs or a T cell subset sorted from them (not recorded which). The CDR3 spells CASRSPGQRETQYF. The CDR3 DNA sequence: TGTGCCAGCAGATCCCCTGGACAGCGAGAGACCCAGTACTTC.